Shown below are 18 T cell receptor beta chains from a single sample sequenced in a study of pediatric ulcerative colitis. Only in-frame clones appear in the TCRdb table, and some are missing; sequencing was by immunoSEQ multiplex PCR. Of about 60,000 clones in the sample, around 87% are singletons; the top ten hold roughly 1.5%. Material for sequencing was blood. Receptors originate from a boy aged 5-17 years who was a control in a study of pediatric ulcerative colitis.

V and J are TRBV10-1 and TRBJ1-2; TRBD1 is a possible D gene (6 bases). Trimming cost V 3 bases and J 7 bases, with 12 bases left between them. The CDR3 totals 13 residues. The germline gives CDR1 WNHNN, CDR2 SYGVQD (reference sequence). CDR3 nucleotides: TGCGCCAGCAGTGATAGCAGGGGAAGTGGCTACACCTTC. This encodes CASSDSRGSGYTF.

The V call is TRBV4-1, the J call TRBJ2-7; 11 bases are a match to TRBD2. The CDR3 runs 17 residues. The J segment lost 4 bases and the V segment lost 4 bases, leaving 12 bases of the junction unmatched. Germline assignment: CDR1 MGHRA and CDR2 YSYEKL. The CDR3 here is CASSLTSGSFTSYEQYF. CDR3 coding DNA: TGCGCCAGCAGCCTAACTAGCGGGAGTTTCACTTCGTACGAGCAGTACTTC.

The V and J genes are TRBV29-1 and TRBJ2-2; D unclear. Germline V CDR1 and CDR2: SQVTM, ANQGSEA. V was shortened by 4 bases and J by 4 bases, with 4 bases between the two germline ends. This CDR3 contains 11 residues. CDR3 DNA sequence: TGCAGCGTTGGGGGCACCGGGGAGCTGTTTTTT. It yields the protein CSVGGTGELFF.

The chain couples TRBV2 to TRBJ2-7; possibly TRBD1 for D (6 bases). The CDR3 length is 15 residues. Per the germline V gene, CDR1 is SNHLY and CDR2 is FYNNEI. V was shortened by 8 bases and J by 5 bases, with 22 bases between the two germline ends. The CDR3 DNA reads TGTGCCAGCGGGACCGGGACAACAAGGATCCACGAGCAGTACTTC. Its protein is CASGTGTTRIHEQYF.

The chain is built from TRBV6-1 and TRBJ2-7; D remains ambiguous. The germline V gene encodes CDR1 MNHNS and CDR2 SASEGT. This CDR3 region has 15 residues. The germline V and J ends were trimmed by 1 base and 0 bases, with 10 bases remaining between them. CDR3 amino acids: CASSEVYGSSYEQYF. In DNA form, the CDR3 reads TGTGCCAGCAGTGAAGTATACGGAAGCTCCTACGAGCAGTACTTC.

V gene TRBV11-2 combines with J gene TRBJ1-1; unclear D gene. Trimming cost V 1 base and J 1 base, with 4 bases left between them. The CDR3 sequence is 13 residues long. Germline V gene sequence: CDR1 SGHAT, CDR2 FQNNGV. The CDR3 here is CASSLGPNTEAFF. The CDR3, as DNA: TGTGCCAGCAGCTTAGGGCCGAACACTGAAGCTTTCTTT.

The V and J genes are TRBV21-1 and TRBJ1-2. TRBV21-1 is marked as a pseudogene. The CDR3 is 16 amino acids. CDR3 in DNA: TGTGCCAGCAGCCGACGGATCTTAGCAGGGCGGGATGGCTACACCTTC. Translated: CASSRRILAGRDGYTF.

The CDR3 DNA follows: TGTGCCAGTTCTCGGGACAGGGGGGGCTTAAGTATGATGGCTTTCTTT. It yields the protein CASSRDRGGLSMMAFF. This chain connects TRBV19 to TRBJ1-1; 11 bases line up with TRBD1. There are 16 residues in the CDR3. The germline CDR1 and CDR2 sequences are LNHDA and SQIVND (reference sequence). V lost 8 bases, J lost 11 bases, and 19 bases stayed unmatched. The full variable domain, its missing parts supplied by reference TRBV19 and TRBJ1-1, is DGGITQSPKYLFRKEGQNVTLSCEQNLNHDAMYWYRQDPGQGLRLIYYSQIVNDFQKGDIAEGYSVSREKKESFPLTVTSAQKNPTAFYLCASSRDRGGLSMMAFFGQGTRLTVV.

This chain uses TRBV25-1 with TRBJ1-1, with 8 bases fitting TRBD1. Germline assignment: CDR1 MGHDK and CDR2 SYGVNS. The junction had 2 bases not matched to a gene; V was cut back by 8 bases and J by 6 bases. This CDR3 has 11 amino acids. The CDR3 DNA sequence: TGTGCCAGCGAGACAGGGGCTGAAGCTTTCTTT. It is translated as CASETGAEAFF.

The chain recombines TRBV10-3 with TRBJ2-7; TRBD1 aligns across 9 bases. CDR1 is ENHRY and CDR2 is SYGVKD in the germline V gene. CDR3 size: 14 residues. V lost 4 bases and J lost 2; bases outside the gene matches: 3. The CDR3 DNA follows: TGTGCCATCAGTGGGGACAGGGAAGCCTACGAGCAGTACTTC. Translation gives CAISGDREAYEQYF.

This chain joins TRBV25-1 and TRBJ2-1; D remains ambiguous. V gave up 3 bases and J gave up 7 bases, with 4 bases separating them. This CDR3 has 11 amino acids. The germline CDR1 and CDR2 sequences are MGHDK and SYGVNS. CDR3 DNA sequence: TGTGCCAGCAGTGACGGTAATGAGCAGTTCTTC. This translates into CASSDGNEQFF.

The gene calls are TRBV19 and TRBJ1-5, with D uncertain. CDR1 is LNHDA and CDR2 is SQIVND in the germline V gene (reference sequence). This CDR3 region has 15 residues. With 3 bases removed from V and 0 bases from J, the gap between germline ends came to 9 bases. The CDR3 region has the DNA TGTGCCAGTAGTATCGGACGGTATAGCAATCAGCCCCAGCATTTT. Encoded protein: CASSIGRYSNQPQHF.

The CDR3: CASSLAGTNEQFF. The CDR3 coding sequence is TGTGCCAGCAGTTTAGCGGGAACCAATGAGCAGTTCTTC. The chain employs TRBV14 and TRBJ2-1, with 8 bases fitting TRBD2. The CDR3 has 13 residues. V was clipped by 6 bases and J by 6 bases; unmatched bases: 4. Germline-derived CDR1 and CDR2 are SGHDN and FVKESK.

A few counts support this clone. The rearrangement joins TRBV4-1 to TRBJ1-3, with D perhaps matching TRBD1 (5 bases). The CDR3 length is 15 residues. Trimming cost V 5 bases and J 4 bases, with 15 bases left between them. CDR1 and CDR2 from the germline V gene are MGHRA and YSYEKL. CDR3 residues: CASSSFGGTGNTIYF. CDR3 DNA: TGCGCCAGCAGCTCCTTTGGGGGGACCGGAAACACCATATATTTT.

A single count supports this clone. The rearrangement joins TRBV4-2 to TRBJ1-5; D gene unclear. CDR1 is LGHNA, CDR2 YNFKEQ, per germline. Trimming shortened V by 0 bases and J by 3 bases, and 12 bases separated the two germline ends. This CDR3 spans 16 amino acids. The CDR3 DNA reads TGTGCCAGCAGCCAAGATCGGTCGTCACACAATCAGCCCCAGCATTTT. Translating gives CASSQDRSSHNQPQHF.

J is TRBJ1-1 and V is TRBV7-9; D perhaps matches TRBD1 (6 bases). The V end lost 0 bases, the J end lost 3 bases, and 17 bases lay between the germline ends. From germline, CDR1 is SEHNR and CDR2 FQNEAQ (reference sequence). The CDR3 length is 17 residues. The CDR3: CASSLAGSGQGHTEAFF. The CDR3 DNA follows: TGTGCCAGCAGCTTAGCGGGCTCAGGGCAGGGGCACACTGAAGCTTTCTTT. Variable domain in full (rest from reference TRBV7-9 and TRBJ1-1): DTGVSQNPRHKITKRGQNVTFRCDPISEHNRLYWYRQTLGQGPEFLTYFQNEAQLEKSRLLSDRFSAERPKGSFSTLEIQRTEQGDSAMYLCASSLAGSGQGHTEAFFGQGTRLTVV.

The gene calls are TRBV30 and TRBJ2-3; D call uncertain. This CDR3 has 15 amino acids. Trimming removed 5 bases at V and 2 bases at J, with 17 bases between. Germline V lookup: CDR1 GTSNPN, CDR2 SVGIG (reference sequence). The CDR3 sequence: CAWHIARSYTDTQYF. The CDR3 nucleotides are TGTGCCTGGCACATAGCTCGGTCATACACAGATACGCAGTATTTT.

The chain has TRBV5-1 and TRBJ2-2; weak D call: TRBD2 (7 bases). Germline V lookup: CDR1 SGHRS, CDR2 YFSETQ. This CDR3 has 16 residues. The V gene lost 6 bases and the J gene lost 3 bases, with 18 bases spanning the gap. CDR3 DNA: TGCGCCAGCATCCTGGGAGGGGGGACGGACACCGGGGAGCTGTTTTTT. It specifies CASILGGGTDTGELFF.